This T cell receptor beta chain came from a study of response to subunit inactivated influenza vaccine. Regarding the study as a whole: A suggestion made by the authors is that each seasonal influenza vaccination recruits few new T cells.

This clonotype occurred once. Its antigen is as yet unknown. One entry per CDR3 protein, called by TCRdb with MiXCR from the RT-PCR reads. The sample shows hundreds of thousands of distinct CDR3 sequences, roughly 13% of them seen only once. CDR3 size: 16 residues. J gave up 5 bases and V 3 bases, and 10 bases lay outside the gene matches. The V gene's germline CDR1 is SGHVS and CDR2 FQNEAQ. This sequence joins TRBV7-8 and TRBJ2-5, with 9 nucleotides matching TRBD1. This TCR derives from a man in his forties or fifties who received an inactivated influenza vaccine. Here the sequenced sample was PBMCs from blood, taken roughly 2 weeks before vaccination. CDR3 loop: CASSLTGQGKRETQYF. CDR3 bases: TGTGCCAGCAGCTTGACGGGACAGGGAAAACGGGAGACCCAGTACTTC. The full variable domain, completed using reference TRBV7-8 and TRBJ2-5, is GAGVSQSPRYKVAKRGQDVALRCDPISGHVSLFWYQQALGQGPEFLTYFQNEAQLDKSGLPSDRFFAERPEGSVSTLKIQRTQQEDSAVYLCASSLTGQGKRETQYFGPGTRLLVL.